These 15 T cell receptor beta chains originate from one sample sequenced in a study of blood T cell repertoires in COVID-19. Libraries were prepared by immunoSEQ multiplex PCR; TCRdb keeps only in-frame clonotypes and omits some of them. Of approximately 82,000 clones listed, about four fifths were seen once; the top ten hold about a sixth. Material: peripheral blood. All receptors come from an older woman with acute or convalescent COVID-19.

The chain joins TRBV9 to TRBJ2-3, with 10 bases lining up with TRBD1. The junction had 2 bases not matched to a gene; V was cut back by 3 bases and J by 4 bases. Germline V gene sequence: CDR1 SGDLS, CDR2 YYNGEE. The CDR3 runs to 14 residues. This CDR3 is CASSADRGADTQYF. CDR3 bases: TGTGCCAGCAGCGCGGACAGGGGGGCAGATACGCAGTATTTT.

The rearrangement links TRBV5-1 to TRBJ2-3; 16 bases align to TRBD2. This CDR3 spans 16 amino acids. J lost 4 bases, V lost 9 bases, and 8 bases had no gene match. Germline V gives CDR1 SGHRS, CDR2 YFSETQ. The CDR3 loop is CATGTSGRASPDTQYF. CDR3 sequence (DNA): TGCGCCACCGGGACTAGCGGGAGGGCTAGCCCAGATACGCAGTATTTT. The full variable domain, in which reference TRBV5-1 and TRBJ2-3 provide the parts outside the CDR3, is KAGVTQTPRYLIKTRGQQVTLSCSPISGHRSVSWYQQTPGQGLQFLFEYFSETQRNKGNFPGRFSGRQFSNSRSEMNVSTLELGDSALYLCATGTSGRASPDTQYFGPGTRLTVL.

CDR3: CASSVPPQDTDTQYF. The CDR3 DNA follows: TGTGCCAGCAGCGTCCCCCCACAGGACACAGATACGCAGTATTTT. V usage is TRBV5-6 and J usage is TRBJ2-3; tentatively, D is TRBD1 (5 bases). Trimming took off 4 bases at V and 2 bases at J, with 14 bases between the two ends. Per the germline V gene, CDR1 is SGHDT and CDR2 is YYEEEE. The CDR3 loop spans 15 amino acids.

About this clone: A junction boundary mismatches the germline segment, possibly from a read error. The chain carries TRBV7-7 and TRBJ1-5; 7 bases align to TRBD1. Germline V lookup: CDR1 SSHAT, CDR2 FNYEAQ (reference sequence). The CDR3 consists of 19 residues. DNA for the CDR3: TGTGCTAGCAGCCCTTTGACAGGGAAGATTGCAGGAGAGCAATCAGCCCCAGCATTT. It is translated as CASSPLTGKIAGEQSAPAF.

The genes are TRBV10-3 and TRBJ1-1; D possibly corresponds to TRBD1 (5 bases). Between the trimmed V and J ends, which lost 0 bases and 3 bases, there was a span of 29 bases. Looked up from germline, CDR1 is ENHRY and CDR2 is SYGVKD. This CDR3 spans 21 amino acids. In DNA form, the CDR3 reads TGTGCCATCAGTGAGTCAATGGAAAAATGGGGGGTCCCTTCCTCTTACACTGAAGCTTTCTTT. Protein: CAISESMEKWGVPSSYTEAFF.

The genes are TRBV6-5 and TRBJ2-1; TRBD1 agrees at 8 bases. Per the germline V gene, CDR1 is MNHEY and CDR2 is SVGAGI. Losses at the gene ends were 4 bases for V and 6 bases for J; bases not matched to a gene: 8. The CDR3 has 15 residues. This CDR3 is CASSFSPDRGNEQFF. The CDR3 DNA reads TGTGCCAGCAGTTTTTCCCCCGACAGGGGCAATGAGCAGTTCTTC.

CDR3 loop: CATSRDLADYGYTF. In DNA, the CDR3 is TGTGCCACCAGCAGAGATCTGGCAGACTATGGCTACACCTTC. The genes are TRBV15 and TRBJ1-2; unclear D gene. Per germline, CDR1 LNHNV and CDR2 YYDKDF (reference sequence). V was shortened by 0 bases and J by 3 bases, with 8 bases between the two germline ends. The CDR3 is made up of 14 amino acids.

This chain joins TRBV10-1 and TRBJ2-7; 8 bases map to TRBD2. Per the germline V gene, CDR1 is WNHNN and CDR2 is SYGVQD (reference sequence). With 3 bases clipped from V and 2 bases from J, the junction kept 9 bases outside the gene matches. The CDR3 has 16 amino acids. The CDR3 sequence: CASSDRRTSRAYEQYF. Here the CDR3 DNA reads TGCGCCAGCAGTGATCGGAGGACTAGCAGGGCCTACGAGCAGTACTTC.

The genes are TRBV30 and TRBJ1-5; D remains unclear. V dropped 7 bases and J dropped 2 bases, with 12 bases sitting between them. This CDR3 has 13 residues. The V gene's germline CDR1 is GTSNPN and CDR2 SVGIG (reference sequence). CDR3 nucleotides: TGTGCCTTTCAGATAACCGGCAATCAGCCCCAGCATTTT. This translates into CAFQITGNQPQHF.

The chain employs TRBV19 and TRBJ1-2, with 7 bases matching TRBD1. The germline CDR1 and CDR2 sequences are LNHDA and SQIVND (reference sequence). Trimming cost V 8 bases and J 8 bases; bases outside gene matches: 11. The CDR3 extends over 13 amino acids. CDR3 sequence reads: CASRNRGGVGYTF. The CDR3 DNA reads as TGTGCCAGTCGTAACAGGGGAGGCGTAGGCTACACCTTC.

The CDR3 DNA follows: TGTGCCAGTAGATTGCTAGCGGGGGGGCCGGACGAGCAGTACTTC. It is translated as CASRLLAGGPDEQYF. The rearrangement joins TRBV19 to TRBJ2-7, with TRBD2 matching 12 bases. CDR3 length: 15 amino acids. V shed 6 bases, J shed 5 bases, and the junction held 8 bases outside the gene matches. Germline V CDR1 and CDR2: LNHDA, SQIVND (reference sequence).

The chain is built from TRBV19 and TRBJ1-4, with D maybe TRBD1 (5 bases). The CDR3 sequence is 17 residues long. Trimming stripped 6 bases from V and 8 bases from J, with 25 bases between. The germline gives CDR1 LNHDA, CDR2 SQIVND (reference sequence). The CDR3 DNA follows: TGTGCCAGTAGCAGAAACCTACGCGGGGACTATGGCGAAAAACTGTTTTTT. This sequence encodes CASSRNLRGDYGEKLFF.

This clone was detected only once. The chain employs TRBV7-2 and TRBJ2-7; no definite D call. CDR3 length: 15 residues. Trimming removed 0 bases from V and 2 bases from J, with 11 bases in between. Germline CDR1 and CDR2: SGHTA and FQGNSA. The CDR3 nucleotides are TGTGCCAGCAGCTTAGCTGGTCTACCCACCTACGAGCAGTACTTC. Its translation is CASSLAGLPTYEQYF.

This clone was counted a few times. At the DNA level, this CDR3 is encoded by other sequences in the same sample as well. The chain couples TRBV24-1 to TRBJ2-5; the match to TRBD1 covers 11 bases. The CDR3 is 16 amino acids. Looked up from germline, CDR1 is KGHDR and CDR2 is SFDVKD. Trimming removed 2 bases from V and 2 bases from J; junction bases left unmatched: 3. The DNA for the CDR3 is TGTGCCACCAGTGATTCCCGGGACAGGGGGCAAGAGACCCAGTACTTC. Its protein is CATSDSRDRGQETQYF.

In the case of this clone: This sample includes further DNA sequences coding for the same CDR3. The chain combines TRBV19 with TRBJ2-5; 8 bases map to TRBD1. Germline V gives CDR1 LNHDA, CDR2 SQIVND (reference sequence). The CDR3 covers 14 residues. V trimming: 5 bases; J trimming: 8 bases; junction bases outside the gene matches: 10. The CDR3 DNA reads TGTGCCAGTAGTGTCGGACAGGGAAAGGAAACCCAGTACTTC. Translating gives CASSVGQGKETQYF.